This TCR beta chain was documented in a study of OX40 agonist ivuxolimab in advanced cancers. Method: immunoSEQ multiplex PCR; TCRdb's copy keeps in-frame clones and lacks some. This sample has around 150,000 clones, with just over 90% found just once. CDR1 is LGHNA, CDR2 YNFKEQ, per germline. This CDR3 spans 14 amino acids. The V gene lost 2 bases and the J gene lost 5 bases, with 13 bases spanning the gap. The V and J genes are TRBV4-2 and TRBJ2-7; D remains ambiguous. This clonotype was obtained from an adult with an advanced solid tumor such as melanoma, head and neck, liver or kidney cancer. The source material was CD4+ or CD8+ T cells sorted from blood, sampled in a trial of the OX40 agonist ivuxolimab. The CDR3 DNA reads TGTGCCAGCAGCCAACCTACTGGCCTCCACGAGCAGTACTTC. Its protein is CASSQPTGLHEQYF.